This entry features one T cell receptor beta chain sequence. What it binds is unknown. UMI-labeled TRB cDNA libraries were prepared by 5' RACE. Using the 5' RACE reads, TCRdb records one entry per CDR3 protein without DNA. Recorded for this sample: around 140,000 distinct CDR3 sequences. Naivety in CD8+ T cells corresponded to a CD45RO-CCR7+CD27+CD95- phenotype. The source of the sample is a study of CXCR3-negative and CXCR3-positive naive CD8 T cells. Study results and caveats: Relative to memory CD8+ cells, whose diversity was much lower, both naive subsets had comparably high diversity. Within a donor, both naive subsets shared TRBV-TRBJ usage, unlike memory cells.

Germline V gene lookup returns CDR1 MRHNA and CDR2 SNTAGT. This CDR3 comprises 16 residues. The chain carries TRBV6-4 and TRBJ2-6. The sequence was obtained from a human donor in good health. Some clones in this sample may be carry-over from other donors' samples. The sequencing input was naive CXCR3- CD8+ T cells from blood. The subset here: CD45RO-CCR7+CD27+CD95- naive CD8+ T cells lacking CXCR3 (TNR3-). CDR3 amino acids: CASSNGSSSGANVLTF.